The 13 T cell receptor beta chains listed next were all sequenced from one sample in a study of OX40 agonist ivuxolimab in advanced cancers. The repertoire was sequenced with immunoSEQ multiplex PCR; TCRdb's copy has only in-frame clones and lacks some. The sample has over 9,500 clones; 70% are singletons. The sample consisted of CD4+ or CD8+ T cells sorted from blood, taken in a trial of the OX40 agonist ivuxolimab. These receptors were obtained from an adult with an advanced solid tumor such as melanoma, head and neck, liver or kidney cancer.

This chain joins TRBV4-2 and TRBJ1-2, with 9 nucleotides matching TRBD1. The CDR3 length is 14 residues. The trim removed 3 bases at V and 10 bases at J, leaving 9 bases unmatched. Germline-derived CDR1 and CDR2 are LGHNA and YNFKEQ. DNA for the CDR3: TGTGCCAGCAGCCAGCAAGGACAGGGGAGAGTCTACACCTTC. Translation gives CASSQQGQGRVYTF.

Points on this clone: Other nucleotide sequences in the sample specify the same CDR3. This chain connects TRBV11-3 to TRBJ2-7; 9 bases map to TRBD1. The germline V gene encodes CDR1 SGHNT and CDR2 YENEEA. The CDR3 has 16 amino acids. The trim removed 5 bases at V and 1 base at J, leaving 9 bases unmatched. The DNA for the CDR3 is TGTGCCAGCAGCCCTGGGGCGGGACAGGGTTCCTACGAGCAGTACTTC. Translating it yields CASSPGAGQGSYEQYF.

The rearrangement joins TRBV29-1 to TRBJ1-2; D call uncertain. The ends were cut back, 8 bases at V and 4 bases at J, with 17 bases in the middle. This CDR3 is built from 13 residues. CDR1 and CDR2 (germline): SQVTM, ANQGSEA. CDR3 region: CSYLNPRSYGYTF. CDR3 sequence (DNA): TGCAGCTATCTCAACCCACGGAGCTATGGCTACACCTTC.

The chain joins TRBV7-9 to TRBJ1-1; TRBD1 is a possible D gene (6 bases). The V and J ends lost 10 bases and 8 bases respectively, with 14 bases between them. The CDR3 extends over 11 amino acids. Germline V gives CDR1 SEHNR, CDR2 FQNEAQ (reference sequence). In nucleotides, the CDR3 is TGTGCCACCACCAGGGGCAGCGAAGCTTTCTTT. Translated: CATTRGSEAFF.

This sequence joins TRBV1 and TRBJ2-3; TRBD2, as called in the table, went unchecked against the DNA. TRBV1 is labeled a pseudogene. This CDR3 is built from 14 residues. The CDR3 DNA is TGCACCAGCAGCCAAGATCAGTCCCAGCGGGGGCAGTATTTT. Translated, it gives CTSSQDQSQRGQYF.

The chain employs TRBV27 and TRBJ2-2; TRBD2 matches at 10 bases. The ends lost 6 bases at V and 5 bases at J; junction bases unmatched: 6. The CDR3 extends over 15 amino acids. CDR1 and CDR2 from the germline V gene are MNHEY and SMNVEV (reference sequence). This chain's CDR3 is CASSRTSGPTGELFF. In DNA, the CDR3 is TGTGCCAGCAGCCGGACTAGCGGACCTACCGGGGAGCTGTTTTTT.

V usage is TRBV6-1 and J usage is TRBJ2-7; no definite D call. CDR3 size: 14 residues. Germline CDR1 MNHNS, CDR2 SASEGT. V was clipped by 2 bases and J by 2 bases, with 10 bases between them. CDR3 in DNA: TGTGCCAGCAGTGAACAACGGGTGGCCTACGAGCAGTACTTC. Its protein is CASSEQRVAYEQYF.

The chain combines TRBV5-5 with TRBJ2-3; D is perhaps TRBD2 (5 bases). This CDR3 has 15 amino acids. The germline CDR1 and CDR2 sequences are SGHKS and YYEKEE (reference sequence). V was pared by 3 bases and J by 1 base, with 12 bases between. The CDR3 nucleotides read TGTGCCAGCAGCTACGAGGGAGAGGGCACAGATACGCAGTATTTT. As protein: CASSYEGEGTDTQYF.

The V call is TRBV11-2, the J call TRBJ2-7; D is unclear. The germline V gene has CDR1 SGHAT and CDR2 FQNNGV. The CDR3 is 14 amino acids. The V gene lost 0 bases and the J gene lost 1 base, with 7 bases spanning the gap. The CDR3 DNA follows: TGTGCCAGCAGCTTAGAAGGCACATCCTACGAGCAGTACTTC. This gives the protein CASSLEGTSYEQYF.

The CDR3 DNA reads TGTGCCAGCAGCTTAGTGGGGGATACGCAGTATTTT. Encoded protein: CASSLVGDTQYF. J is TRBJ2-3 and V is TRBV7-9; no clear D gene. The CDR3 has 12 amino acids. V was trimmed by 1 base and J by 6 bases, leaving 5 bases between them. Germline CDR1 SEHNR, CDR2 FQNEAQ (reference sequence).

V gene TRBV19 combines with J gene TRBJ2-7; weak D call: TRBD2 (6 bases). Trimming cost V 8 bases and J 6 bases, with 11 bases left between them. From germline, CDR1 is LNHDA and CDR2 SQIVND (reference sequence). The CDR3 has 11 amino acids. The CDR3 region is CASGMGGEQYF. In DNA form, the CDR3 reads TGTGCCAGTGGGATGGGGGGCGAGCAGTACTTC.

The chain couples TRBV4-3 to TRBJ2-2; the D gene is possibly TRBD2 (6 bases). The CDR3 is made up of 16 amino acids. The V end lost 3 bases, the J end lost 7 bases, and 18 bases lay between the germline ends. Germline loops: CDR1 LGHNA, CDR2 YSLEER. CDR3 sequence reads: CASSHPGRPRGGELFF. CDR3 nucleotides: TGCGCCAGCAGCCACCCGGGGAGGCCCCGGGGCGGGGAGCTGTTTTTT.

CDR3 amino acids: CASKRDSYEQYF. CDR3 bases: TGTGCCAGCAAGCGGGACTCCTACGAGCAGTACTTC. The chain combines TRBV25-1 with TRBJ2-7, with 7 bases fitting TRBD2. Germline V CDR1 and CDR2: MGHDK, SYGVNS. This CDR3 has 12 residues. J gave up 0 bases and V 7 bases, and 0 bases lay outside the gene matches.